The sequence of this TCR beta chain was determined in a study of metastatic and nonmetastatic thyroid tumors. Across the study: Patients with malignant and benign thyroid disease provided blood and tumor or nodule tissue, whose repertoires were compared. General observations from the study: TCR beta diversity was reportedly significantly higher in malignant thyroid tumors than benign nodules, in blood and tumor.

The table lists this clone with many counts. Its antigen is unknown. At one end the junction does not follow the germline gene, possibly because of a read error. All patients were treatment-naive before thyroid surgery. The authors' processing: Differences in CDR3 between clinicopathological groups were drawn on to build a classifier intended to discriminate distant-metastatic papillary thyroid cancer patients. TCRdb reanalyzed the PCR reads with MiXCR. The V and J calls reflect TCRdb's pipeline rather than the authors' work. The sample comprises around 30,000 clones, 20% to 30% of which are singletons, and 2% to 3% rests with the top ten. This CDR3 comprises 13 residues. Germline CDR1 and CDR2: SGHVT and SQSDAQ.

This chain uses TRBV7-4 with TRBJ1-2; a weak D match, TRBD1 (5 bases). Sequenced material: blood. This TCR was sampled from a female donor with papillary thyroid cancer or a benign thyroid nodule (not recorded which). Some clones in this sample may be carry-over from other donors' samples. CDR3 residues: CASNLRARGGYTF. The CDR3 bases are TGTGCCAGCAACTTACGGGCAAGGGGTGGCTACACCTTC.